This T cell receptor beta chain was recorded in a study of CD8+CD57+ T cells in acquired aplastic anemia (dated by TCRdb to the late 2010s). For the study in its entirety: On average, sorted CD4+ and CD8+ cells yielded 3.2 ug of extracted DNA, with a range of about 0.17 to 27.4 ug. A CD8+CD57+ expansion meant a frequency higher than the mean frequency seen in healthy subjects.

The patients picked for sequencing were ones in whom flow cytometry had shown an expansion of CD8+CD57+ cells. Every patient had a diagnosis of severe acquired aplastic anemia based on International Study of Aplastic Anemia and Agranulocytosis and Camitta criteria. At the time blood was sampled, none of the patients had received any therapy. TCR repertoires of sorted CD4+ and CD8+ blood T cells from severe aplastic anemia patients and healthy subjects were deep-sequenced in the study. In the USA, patient enrollment took place under clinicaltrials.gov protocols 00001620, 01623167, 00001397, 00071045, 00081523 and 00961064. Ficoll-Paque density gradient centrifugation was used to isolate peripheral blood mononuclear cells. CD4+ and CD8+ T cells were sorted by FACS or magnetic beads before DNA extraction. Summary of the overall study and its limitations: Approximately 27 CD8+ CDR3 sequences were found in both patients and controls but appeared to be highly expressed in patients and within the immunodominant clones of the patients. Patients and healthy controls showed no significant difference in CD8+ Simpson's diversity (P=0.060).

This clonotype was seen once. It lacks a known antigen. No quality values exist for individual bases; no much larger clone is one base distant. Resting on one read, the evidence is weak. Profiling of TCR beta VDJ combinations and CDR3 sequences used genomic DNA as the template. An Illumina HiSeq 2000 was used for TCR repertoire sequencing. Per the authors' processing: TRBV/TRBJ rearrangement plots, CDR3 size and DJ length profiles, and Simpson's diversity index were used to evaluate the repertoires. The most abundant DNA sequence in the deep sequencing data was defined as the immunodominant clone. CDR3 amino acid sequences were checked for sharing across subjects and were also compared against the VDJdb database and published repertoires. The raw public data were reprocessed by TCRdb itself: fastp quality trimming at Q25, MiXCR clonotype calling, in-frame beta chains only. Records with the same CDR3 protein are collapsed into one entry carrying the most frequent genes and DNA. These V and J calls derive from TCRdb rather than the authors' analysis. Counted in this sample were about 180,000 distinct CDR3 sequences; almost 50% of them appeared once. 10% to 15% of the sample goes to the ten largest clones.

Sequenced sample: sorted CD4+, CD8+, or CD8+CD57+ T cells (not recorded which) from PBMCs. The receptor comes from a human donor with aplastic anemia.

The CDR3 region reads CSATDRGFNQPQHF. The nucleotides read TGCAGTGCCACGGACAGGGGCTTTAATCAGCCCCAGCATTTT. The chain joins TRBV20-1 to TRBJ1-5; the central 9 bases match TRBD1. Taken from the germline V gene (reference sequence), the CDR1 and CDR2 loops are DFQATT and SNEGSKA. The CDR3 sequence holds 14 residues, the cysteine and phenylalanine included. The only DNA kept is the CDR3, 42 bases in frame from the first base. V loses 6 bases at its end and J loses 4 bases; junction bases beyond the gene matches: 7.